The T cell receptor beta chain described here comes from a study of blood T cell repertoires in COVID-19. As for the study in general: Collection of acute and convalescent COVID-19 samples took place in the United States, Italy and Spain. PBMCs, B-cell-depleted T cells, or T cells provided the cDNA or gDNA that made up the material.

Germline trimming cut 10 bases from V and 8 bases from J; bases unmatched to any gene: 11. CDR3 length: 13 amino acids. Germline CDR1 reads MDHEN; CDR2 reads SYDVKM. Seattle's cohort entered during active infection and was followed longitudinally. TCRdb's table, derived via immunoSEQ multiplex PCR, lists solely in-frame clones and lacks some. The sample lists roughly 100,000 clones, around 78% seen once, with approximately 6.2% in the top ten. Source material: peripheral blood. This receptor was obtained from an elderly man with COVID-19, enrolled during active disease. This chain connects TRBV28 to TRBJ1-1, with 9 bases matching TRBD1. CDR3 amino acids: CATLLRDRVEAFF. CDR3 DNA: TGTGCCACCCTACTCCGGGACAGGGTGGAAGCTTTCTTT.